The entry that follows covers one T cell receptor (beta chain) sequence. Its antigen is still unknown. Looked up from germline, CDR1 is LNHDA and CDR2 is SQIVND (reference sequence). The CDR3 contains 15 residues. The V end was cut by 3 bases, the J end by 4 bases, with 12 bases between. Assay used: immunoSEQ multiplex PCR; TCRdb lists only in-frame clones, some missing. The sample lists 70,000 to 90,000 clones; 85% to 95% were seen once. The data originate from a study of brain T cells in children with intractable seizures. Surgery cases with the highest brain T cell transcript signatures were chosen for sequencing. Patients received at least one anti-epileptic drug before surgery. General observations from the study: Absence of clones before surgery may stem from lower sequencing depth. HCMV serostatus was not known, and viral specificity came from CDR3 similarity only.

The rearrangement uses TRBV19 and TRBJ2-2; either TRBD1 or TRBD2 may fit D (5 bases each). Sequences were derived from peripheral blood, sampled at surgery. This TCR came from a boy in the first two years of life with tuberous sclerosis and intractable seizures. CDR3 sequence (DNA): TGTGCCAGTAGTATGGGACCGGTGGGCACCGGGGAGCTGTTTTTT. Protein: CASSMGPVGTGELFF.